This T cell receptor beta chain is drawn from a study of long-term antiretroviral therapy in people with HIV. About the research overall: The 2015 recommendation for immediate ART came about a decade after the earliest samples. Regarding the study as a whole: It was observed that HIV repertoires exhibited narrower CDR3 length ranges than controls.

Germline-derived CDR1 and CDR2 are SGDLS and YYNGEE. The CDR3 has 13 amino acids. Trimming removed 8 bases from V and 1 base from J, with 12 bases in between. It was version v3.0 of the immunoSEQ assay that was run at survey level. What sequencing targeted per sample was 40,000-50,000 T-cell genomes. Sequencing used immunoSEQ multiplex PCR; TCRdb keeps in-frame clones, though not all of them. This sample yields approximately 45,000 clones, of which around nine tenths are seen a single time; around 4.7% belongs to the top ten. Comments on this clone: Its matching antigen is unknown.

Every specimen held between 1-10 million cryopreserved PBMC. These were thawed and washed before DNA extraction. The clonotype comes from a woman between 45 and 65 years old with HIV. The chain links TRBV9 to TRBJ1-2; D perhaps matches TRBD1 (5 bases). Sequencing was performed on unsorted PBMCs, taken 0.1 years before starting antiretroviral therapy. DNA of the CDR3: TGTGCCAGTGAGACGACAGTTAACTATGGCTACACCTTC. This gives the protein CASETTVNYGYTF.